These 14 T cell receptor beta chains share one sample of origin, sequenced in a study of cytomegalovirus exposure and HLA in healthy donors. A multiplex PCR was run with 60 Vbeta primers and 13 Jbeta primers. This table comes from immunoSEQ multiplex PCR, and its TCRdb copy is limited to in-frame clones, with some not included. The table lists about 130,000 clones. Sequenced sample: PBMCs. All receptors come from a man between 18 and 29 years old in good health and CMV-seronegative.

The chain couples TRBV6-5 to TRBJ2-7; tentatively, D is TRBD2 (5 bases). Germline values: CDR1 MNHEY, CDR2 SVGAGI. Deletions cut 0 bases from V and 3 bases from J, with 15 bases between. The CDR3 loop spans 16 amino acids. The CDR3 nucleotides read TGTGCCAGCAGTTACTCCGTTGCGGGCACCCTCTACGAGCAGTACTTC. Its translation: CASSYSVAGTLYEQYF.

The chain has TRBV14 and TRBJ2-1, with TRBD2 matching 11 bases. The ends lost 4 bases at V and 6 bases at J; junction bases unmatched: 11. From germline, CDR1 is SGHDN and CDR2 FVKESK. The CDR3 runs to 17 residues. The CDR3 DNA sequence: TGTGCCAGCAGCCTTCGCGCAGGGACTAGCGGTCGCAATGAGCAGTTCTTC. It translates to CASSLRAGTSGRNEQFF.

The rearrangement links TRBV9 to TRBJ1-2, with a possible D match to TRBD1 (5 bases). CDR1 is SGDLS and CDR2 is YYNGEE in the germline V gene. The V end was cut by 4 bases, the J end by 4 bases, with 11 bases between. The CDR3 has 13 residues. As DNA, the CDR3 is TGTGCCAGCAGCTCCAGCGGGGGCTATGGCTACACCTTC. Amino acid sequence: CASSSSGGYGYTF.

V gene TRBV10-2 combines with J gene TRBJ2-7; 12 bases are a match to TRBD2. The CDR3 contains 14 residues. Germline V gene sequence: CDR1 WSHSY, CDR2 SAAADI. J gave up 6 bases and V 2 bases, and 2 bases lay outside the gene matches. CDR3 sequence reads: CASSEASGRAEQYF. In nucleotides, the CDR3 is TGCGCCAGCAGTGAGGCTAGCGGGAGGGCCGAGCAGTACTTC.

The chain recombines TRBV10-3 with TRBJ2-3, with 11 bases matching TRBD2. The V and J ends lost 5 bases and 5 bases, in that order; junction bases with no gene match: 3. Germline CDR1 is ENHRY and CDR2 is SYGVKD. The CDR3 runs to 14 residues. The CDR3 sequence is CAISSSGGLDTQYF. The DNA of the CDR3 is TGTGCCATCAGTTCTAGCGGGGGGCTAGATACGCAGTATTTT.

The CDR3 region has the DNA TGTGCCAGCAGGGGGGGACAGGGGCTTTTCGATGGCTACACCTTC. This gives the protein CASRGGQGLFDGYTF. The rearrangement uses TRBV5-4 and TRBJ1-2; 10 bases agree with TRBD1. CDR1 SGHNT and CDR2 YYREEE come from the germline V gene (reference sequence). The CDR3 loop spans 15 amino acids. Trimming cost V 5 bases and J 6 bases; bases outside gene matches: 10.

CDR3 nucleotide sequence: TGTGCCAGCAGGACAGGGGGCCCCAATCAGCCCCAGCATTTT. Protein: CASRTGGPNQPQHF. The chain employs TRBV6-5 and TRBJ1-5; 10 bases agree with TRBD1. This CDR3 has 14 amino acids. Trimming removed 6 bases from V and 3 bases from J; junction bases left unmatched: 2. CDR1 and CDR2 (germline): MNHEY, SVGAGI.

This chain uses TRBV6-5 with TRBJ1-1; no definite D call. The length of the CDR3 is 13 residues. Germline V CDR1 and CDR2: MNHEY, SVGAGI. V lost 8 bases and J lost 0, with 10 bases in between. CDR3 protein: CASSGSMNTEAFF. CDR3 bases: TGTGCCAGCTCGGGATCCATGAACACTGAAGCTTTCTTT.

V is TRBV11-3 and J is TRBJ2-1; 7 bases fit TRBD2. Unmatched junction bases numbered 11, after V lost 1 base and J lost 5 bases. Germline CDR1 is SGHNT and CDR2 is YENEEA. The CDR3 has 17 residues. CDR3 DNA sequence: TGTGCCAGCAGCTTAGGTGGGGGGGAGTTAGTACACAATGAGCAGTTCTTC. This sequence encodes CASSLGGGELVHNEQFF.

The rearrangement links TRBV7-9 to TRBJ1-2, with D tentatively TRBD1 (5 bases). Germline V gives CDR1 SEHNR, CDR2 FQNEAQ (reference sequence). Trimming took 8 bases from V and 4 from J, leaving 17 bases between them. This CDR3 is 14 amino acids long. The CDR3 region is CASGGWEGRYGYTF. Here the CDR3 DNA reads TGTGCCAGCGGGGGATGGGAGGGGCGCTATGGCTACACCTTC.

The chain employs TRBV9 and TRBJ2-7, with 13 bases aligning to TRBD2. The CDR3 spans 16 residues. Germline values: CDR1 SGDLS, CDR2 YYNGEE. The V and J ends lost 4 bases and 3 bases, in that order; junction bases with no gene match: 7. The CDR3 region is CASSLSGTSGIYEQYF. DNA for the CDR3: TGTGCCAGCAGCCTCTCCGGGACTAGCGGGATCTACGAGCAGTACTTC.

The chain combines TRBV11-3 with TRBJ2-3, with 7 bases fitting TRBD2. CDR1 and CDR2 (germline): SGHNT, YENEEA. The junction had 3 bases not matched to a gene; V was cut back by 4 bases and J by 2 bases. The CDR3 has 14 residues. CDR3 coding DNA: TGTGCCAGCAGCTCCGGGAGGTTCACAGATACGCAGTATTTT. It specifies CASSSGRFTDTQYF.

V is TRBV5-6 and J is TRBJ1-5, with 7 bases that match TRBD1. The V and J ends lost 5 bases and 4 bases, in that order; junction bases with no gene match: 6. In germline, CDR1 is SGHDT, CDR2 YYEEEE. The CDR3 extends over 14 amino acids. The CDR3 region has the DNA TGTGCCAGCAGACGAACAGGGGTAAATCAGCCCCAGCATTTT. Protein product: CASRRTGVNQPQHF.

This chain uses TRBV7-2 with TRBJ2-1, with 8 bases fitting TRBD2. CDR3 size: 15 residues. Trimming took 2 bases from V and 6 from J; bases not matched to a gene: 6. Germline V CDR1 and CDR2: SGHTA, FQGNSA. The CDR3 DNA is TGTGCCAGCAGCTTACGGGTAGCGGGAAGCAATGAGCAGTTCTTC. It specifies CASSLRVAGSNEQFF.